Following are 30 T cell receptor beta chains from one sample sequenced in a study of CD8 T cells in ankylosing spondylitis. TCRdb re-called the 5' RACE reads with MiXCR, one entry per CDR3 protein. The sample includes approximately 220,000 distinct CDR3 sequences, around a quarter of them seen just once. Sequencing was carried out using blood, either unsorted or a sorted T cell fraction (not recorded which). These receptors were collected from a male donor with ankylosing spondylitis or in good health (not recorded which).

This clonotype was seen repeatedly, ten times or more. J is TRBJ2-5 and V is TRBV10-3; no clear D. In germline, CDR1 is ENHRY, CDR2 SYGVKD. The CDR3 length is 11 residues. V lost 0 bases and J lost 6, with 2 bases in between. This chain's CDR3 is CAISESKTQYF. The CDR3 coding sequence is TGTGCCATCAGTGAGTCGAAGACCCAGTACTTC.

The V call is TRBV5-5, the J call TRBJ2-2; 10 bases align to TRBD2. The CDR3 runs to 14 residues. CDR1 is SGHKS and CDR2 is YYEKEE in the germline V gene (reference sequence). The J segment lost 6 bases and the V segment lost 4 bases, leaving 3 bases of the junction unmatched. CDR3 nucleotides: TGTGCCAGCAGCCTAGCGGGAGAGGCCGGGGAGCTGTTTTTT. Protein sequence: CASSLAGEAGELFF.

This clonotype was seen repeatedly, ten times or more. The chain employs TRBV12-3 or TRBV12-4 and TRBJ2-4; perhaps TRBD2 as D (5 bases). The CDR3 has 14 amino acids. V was cut by 2 bases and J by 1 base, with 6 bases left in between. The chain's CDR3 is CASSLRGAKNIQYF. The CDR3, as DNA: TGTGCCAGCAGTTTAAGAGGGGCCAAAAACATTCAGTACTTC.

This clonotype was seen a few times. This chain uses TRBV19 with TRBJ1-1, with 7 bases fitting TRBD1. V dropped 5 bases and J dropped 7; count of bases not matched to a gene: 4. The length of the CDR3 is 12 residues. Germline CDR1 LNHDA, CDR2 SQIVND (reference sequence). The CDR3 DNA reads as TGTGCCAGTAGTCTCTACAGGGGTGAAGCTTTCTTT. Protein: CASSLYRGEAFF.

There are many counts of this clonotype. V gene TRBV11-1 combines with J gene TRBJ2-3; 13 nucleotides agree with TRBD2. Germline CDR1 is SGHAT and CDR2 is FQDESV (reference sequence). V lost 4 bases to trimming and J lost 4 bases; unmatched junction nucleotides: 5. The CDR3 extends over 16 amino acids. CDR3 sequence (DNA): TGTGCCAGCAGCTATCGGACTAGCGGGAGAGCAGATACGCAGTATTTT. It specifies CASSYRTSGRADTQYF.

In this sample, this clonotype turned up many times. The chain couples TRBV4-2 to TRBJ1-4; D may be TRBD1 (6 bases). The CDR3 totals 16 residues. The V end lost 0 bases, the J end lost 6 bases, and 14 bases lay between the germline ends. Per germline, CDR1 LGHNA and CDR2 YNFKEQ. The CDR3 here is CASSQELTGRDEKLFF. CDR3 in DNA: TGTGCCAGCAGCCAAGAACTAACAGGGAGGGATGAAAAACTGTTTTTT.

The chain links TRBV20-1 to TRBJ1-5, with a tentative D call TRBD1 (5 bases). The length of the CDR3 is 14 residues. Germline CDR1 and CDR2: DFQATT and SNEGSKA (reference sequence). The V end lost 5 bases, the J end lost 9 bases, and 20 bases lay between the germline ends. For the CDR3, the DNA is TGCAGTGCTGAGGCATCACAGGTCCTAGGGCCCCAGCATTTT. This translates into CSAEASQVLGPQHF.

This clonotype was picked up many times. The chain carries TRBV18 and TRBJ1-1; 8 bases map to TRBD1. CDR1 KGHSH and CDR2 LQKENI come from the germline V gene. The CDR3 length is 18 residues. Trimming cost V 0 bases and J 1 base; bases outside gene matches: 10. CDR3 bases: TGTGCCAGCTCACCACCCAAAAGCGGACAGGGAACGAACACTGAAGCTTTCTTT. This codes for CASSPPKSGQGTNTEAFF.

The table lists this clonotype with a count of one. V and J are TRBV29-1 and TRBJ2-7; a weak D match, TRBD1 (5 bases). CDR1 is SQVTM, CDR2 ANQGSEA, per germline. Trimming stripped 7 bases from V and 1 base from J, with 11 bases between. This CDR3 has 12 residues. The CDR3 sequence is CSAQTASYEQYF. For the CDR3, the DNA is TGCAGCGCTCAGACAGCGTCCTACGAGCAGTACTTC.

This clonotype occurred a few times. This chain uses TRBV12-3 or TRBV12-4 with TRBJ2-1; 9 positions agree with TRBD2. The CDR3 contains 13 residues. Unmatched junction bases numbered 4, after V lost 8 bases and J lost 5 bases. The CDR3, as DNA: TGTGCCAGCGATGGCGGGGGGGACAATGAGCAGTTCTTC. It specifies CASDGGGDNEQFF.

This clonotype was picked up many times. J is TRBJ2-7 and V is TRBV12-3 or TRBV12-4, with 7 bases aligning to TRBD2. The CDR3 covers 12 residues. J gave up 5 bases and V 6 bases, and 4 bases lay outside the gene matches. The CDR3 loop is CASSRTRNEQYF. CDR3 nucleotides: TGTGCCAGCAGCCGGACTAGAAACGAGCAGTACTTC.

V and J are TRBV7-2 and TRBJ2-1, with D perhaps TRBD1 (6 bases). CDR3 length: 15 amino acids. V was cut by 2 bases and J by 7 bases, with 15 bases left in between. Germline V gives CDR1 SGHTA, CDR2 FQGNSA. The CDR3 is CASSLSGVGLNEQFF. In nucleotides, the CDR3 is TGTGCCAGCAGCTTATCAGGGGTGGGCCTGAATGAGCAGTTCTTC.

The V call is TRBV4-1, the J call TRBJ2-2, with D hard to call. The CDR3 spans 16 residues. The V and J ends lost 0 bases and 5 bases respectively, with 13 bases between them. CDR1 and CDR2 (germline): MGHRA, YSYEKL. The CDR3 DNA reads as TGCGCCAGCAGCCAAGATCTTTCTAGGCTGACCGGGGAGCTGTTTTTT. Translating it yields CASSQDLSRLTGELFF.

The genes are TRBV7-2 and TRBJ2-1; 11 bases are a match to TRBD2. J was trimmed by 4 bases and V by 5 bases; bases with no gene match: 4. The CDR3 is 15 amino acids. The germline V gene encodes CDR1 SGHTA and CDR2 FQGNSA. In DNA form, the CDR3 reads TGTGCCAGCAGCGAGGGGACTAGCGGATACAATGAGCAGTTCTTC. Protein product: CASSEGTSGYNEQFF. The full variable domain, rest sourced from reference TRBV7-2 and TRBJ2-1, is GAGVSQSPSNKVTEKGKDVELRCDPISGHTALYWYRQSLGQGLEFLIYFQGNSAPDKSGLPSDRFSAERTGGSVSTLTIQRTQQEDSAVYLCASSEGTSGYNEQFFGPGTRLTVL.

The chain couples TRBV12-3 or TRBV12-4 to TRBJ2-7; TRBD1 aligns across 7 bases. The CDR3 totals 13 residues. V dropped 6 bases and J dropped 2; count of bases not matched to a gene: 4. The CDR3 region has the DNA TGTGCCAGCAGACTGGGACAGACCTACGAGCAGTACTTC. This encodes CASRLGQTYEQYF.

This sequence joins TRBV6-1 and TRBJ2-1; the match to TRBD2 covers 12 bases. The germline V gene has CDR1 MNHNS and CDR2 SASEGT. The V gene end was trimmed by 6 bases and the J gene end by 9 bases; junction bases not matched to a gene: 6. This CDR3 is 14 amino acids long. The CDR3 protein is CASRRLAGDPEQFF. The CDR3 nucleotides read TGTGCCAGCAGAAGACTAGCGGGAGACCCTGAGCAGTTCTTC.

The V and J genes are TRBV4-1 and TRBJ2-1, with 14 bases lining up with TRBD2. Per germline, CDR1 MGHRA and CDR2 YSYEKL. V dropped 1 base and J dropped 3; count of bases not matched to a gene: 5. The CDR3 extends over 18 amino acids. The CDR3 bases are TGCGCCAGCAGCCAAGGACTAGCGGGAGGGCTTGTCTACAATGAGCAGTTCTTC. It specifies CASSQGLAGGLVYNEQFF.

The rearrangement links TRBV28 to TRBJ1-2; 9 bases are shared with TRBD1. V dropped 8 bases and J dropped 8; count of bases not matched to a gene: 9. CDR3 length equals 13 residues. Germline V gives CDR1 MDHEN, CDR2 SYDVKM. CDR3 region: CASGTGTALGYTF. The CDR3 DNA sequence: TGTGCCAGCGGGACAGGGACAGCTCTCGGCTACACCTTC.

This clonotype was counted only a few times. V and J are TRBV12-3 or TRBV12-4 and TRBJ2-7, with no clear D. The V gene lost 5 bases and the J gene lost 4 bases, with 9 bases spanning the gap. The length of the CDR3 is 12 residues. CDR3 in amino acids: CASSLLNYEQYF. CDR3 DNA sequence: TGTGCCAGCAGTCTTCTGAATTACGAGCAGTACTTC.

The sample holds many counts of this clonotype. The chain is built from TRBV4-1 and TRBJ1-6; TRBD1 might be the D (6 bases). CDR3 length: 14 amino acids. Trimming took off 5 bases at V and 9 bases at J, with 14 bases between the two ends. Germline CDR1 MGHRA, CDR2 YSYEKL. In DNA form, the CDR3 reads TGCGCCAGCAGCTTCGACAGGACGGGTTCACCCCTCCACTTT. It codes for CASSFDRTGSPLHF.

J is TRBJ1-1 and V is TRBV5-1; TRBD1 is a possible D gene (6 bases). Germline lookup yields CDR1 SGHRS and CDR2 YFSETQ. Trimming pared 4 bases from V and 6 bases from J, leaving 13 bases between. The CDR3 spans 13 residues. This CDR3 is CASSTEGVAEAFF. In nucleotides, the CDR3 is TGCGCCAGCAGCACGGAGGGGGTGGCTGAAGCTTTCTTT.

This clonotype was recorded at least ten times. This chain joins TRBV5-6 and TRBJ2-4; possibly TRBD2 for D (6 bases). The CDR3 sequence is 13 residues long. Germline CDR1 SGHDT, CDR2 YYEEEE. V lost 3 bases and J 7 bases, leaving 11 bases between the germline ends. CDR3 sequence: CASSSGRGNIQYF. The CDR3 DNA is TGTGCCAGCAGCTCGGGTCGGGGGAACATTCAGTACTTC.

The V call is TRBV20-1, the J call TRBJ2-3, with TRBD1 matching over 9 bases. Unmatched junction bases numbered 3, after V lost 6 bases and J lost 2 bases. This CDR3 spans 13 amino acids. CDR1 DFQATT and CDR2 SNEGSKA come from the germline V gene (reference sequence). This chain's CDR3 is CSAGQGYTDTQYF. CDR3 nucleotide sequence: TGCAGTGCGGGACAGGGATACACAGATACGCAGTATTTT.

V usage is TRBV20-1 and J usage is TRBJ2-3; the match to TRBD2 covers 14 bases. This CDR3 region has 17 residues. The ends lost 3 bases at V and 0 bases at J; junction bases unmatched: 5. Looked up from germline, CDR1 is DFQATT and CDR2 is SNEGSKA (reference sequence). The CDR3 DNA reads as TGCAGTGCTAGTGGGACTAGCGGGAGCGGAAGCACAGATACGCAGTATTTT. Residues: CSASGTSGSGSTDTQYF.

This clonotype came up many times. The chain is built from TRBV12-3 or TRBV12-4 and TRBJ2-1; a possible D gene is TRBD2 (5 bases). The CDR3 spans 12 residues. The V and J ends lost 7 bases and 9 bases respectively, with 13 bases between them. The DNA of the CDR3 is TGTGCCAGCACGGATTCGGGGTTTGAGCAGTTCTTC. It yields the protein CASTDSGFEQFF.

In this sample, this clonotype turned up many times. The chain employs TRBV4-1 and TRBJ2-5; the match to TRBD2 covers 9 bases. V shed 4 bases and J 2 bases; nucleotides not matched to a gene: 5. Germline V gives CDR1 MGHRA, CDR2 YSYEKL. The CDR3 contains 15 residues. The CDR3 sequence: CASSPRTSEQETQYF. The CDR3 nucleotides read TGCGCCAGCAGCCCCAGGACTAGCGAACAAGAGACCCAGTACTTC.

This clonotype was detected many times. CDR3 bases: TGTGCCAGCAGTGCCAACCCCGGTAGCCTTTCGGAGACCCAGTACTTC. This codes for CASSANPGSLSETQYF. This chain connects TRBV2 to TRBJ2-5; D uncertain. The V gene lost 4 bases and the J gene lost 5 bases, with 20 bases spanning the gap. The V gene's germline CDR1 is SNHLY and CDR2 FYNNEI. This CDR3 comprises 16 residues.

This clonotype was counted ten times or more. The rearrangement uses TRBV5-1 and TRBJ2-3; D gene ambiguous. The CDR3 contains 11 residues. Trimming removed 3 bases at V and 2 bases at J, with 1 base between. The V gene's germline CDR1 is SGHRS and CDR2 YFSETQ. The CDR3 sequence is CASSSTDTQYF. The DNA of the CDR3 is TGCGCCAGCAGCTCCACAGATACGCAGTATTTT.

This clonotype was seen more than once but under ten times. The chain joins TRBV4-3 to TRBJ2-3; D ambiguous. The CDR3 contains 12 residues. Germline CDR1 reads LGHNA; CDR2 reads YSLEER. Deletions cut 0 bases from V and 7 bases from J, with 5 bases between. CDR3 protein: CASSQDRNTQYF. The DNA of the CDR3 is TGCGCCAGCAGCCAAGATCGGAATACGCAGTATTTT.

This clonotype was counted many times. The CDR3 is CASSNGTVPGNTIYF. CDR3 nucleotides: TGCGCCAGCAGCAATGGGACAGTTCCAGGAAACACCATATATTTT. The chain employs TRBV5-1 and TRBJ1-3; 7 bases map to TRBD1. Unmatched junction bases numbered 8, after V lost 4 bases and J lost 4 bases. Germline loops: CDR1 SGHRS, CDR2 YFSETQ. The CDR3 is 15 amino acids.